This TCR beta chain was observed in a study of OX40 agonist ivuxolimab in advanced cancers. Across the study: Participants, 70% to 90% male, averaged 60 years of age, ranging from roughly 23 to 80. Patients with prior anti-PD-1, anti-PD-L1 or anti-CTLA-4 therapy were eligible; about 40% had some. The study's findings and limits: Mean expanded clone counts were higher in CD8+ than CD4+ T cells.

Of note for this clone: The antigen is not known.

Clones were sequenced by immunoSEQ multiplex PCR, and TCRdb holds only the in-frame ones, with some missing. Of over 70,000 clones in the sample, 70% to 90% were seen once. The investigators sampled blood at baseline, at cycle 4 day 1, and at cycle 7 day 1. Sequenced here: CD4+ or CD8+ T cells sorted from blood, sampled in a trial of the OX40 agonist ivuxolimab. The TCR sequence derives from an adult with an advanced solid tumor such as melanoma, head and neck, liver or kidney cancer.

CDR3: CASSGKEQYF. The CDR3 DNA is TGTGCCAGCAGTGGGAAAGAGCAGTACTTC. The chain carries TRBV25-1 and TRBJ2-7; D is ambiguous. The germline V and J ends were trimmed by 4 bases and 7 bases, with 5 bases remaining between them. The CDR3 runs 10 residues. From germline, CDR1 is MGHDK and CDR2 SYGVNS.